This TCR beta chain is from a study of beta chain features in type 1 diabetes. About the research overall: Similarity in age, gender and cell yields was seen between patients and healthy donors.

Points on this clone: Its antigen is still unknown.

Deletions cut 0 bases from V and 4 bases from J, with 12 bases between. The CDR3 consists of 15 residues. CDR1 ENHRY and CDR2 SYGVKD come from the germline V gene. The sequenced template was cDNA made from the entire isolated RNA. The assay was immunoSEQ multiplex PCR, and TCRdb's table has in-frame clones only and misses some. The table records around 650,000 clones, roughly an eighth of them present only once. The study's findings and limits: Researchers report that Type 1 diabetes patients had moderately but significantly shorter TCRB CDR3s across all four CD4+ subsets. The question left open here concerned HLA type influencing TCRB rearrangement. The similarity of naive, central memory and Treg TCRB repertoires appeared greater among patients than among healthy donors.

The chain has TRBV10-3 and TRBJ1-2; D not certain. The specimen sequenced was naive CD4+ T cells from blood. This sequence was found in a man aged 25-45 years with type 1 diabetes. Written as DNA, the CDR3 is TGTGCCATCAGTGAGTCAAAGGGTTTCCTCTATGGCTACACCTTC. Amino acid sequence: CAISESKGFLYGYTF.